Sequencing of this T cell receptor (beta chain) was carried out in a study of CD8 T cells in Susac syndrome. Study-level results: It was acknowledged by the study that relatively few individuals were included in its TCR sequencing and HLA analysis.

CDR1 is SGHAT, CDR2 FQDESV, per germline (reference sequence). This CDR3 contains 20 residues. V shed 4 bases and J shed 4 bases, with 28 bases lying between them. About this clonotype: Antigen: not known.

With random hexamers, about 0.5 to 1 ug RNA was reverse transcribed. Via MiXCR, TCRdb re-called the immunoSEQ multiplex PCR reads, giving one row per CDR3 protein. The table includes about 430,000 distinct CDR3 sequences, around 83% detected once. The origin of this receptor is a human donor with multiple sclerosis. The sequencing input was CD8+ T cells from PBMCs. The rearrangement links TRBV11-1 to TRBJ2-2, with D perhaps being TRBD1 or TRBD2 (7 bases each). CDR3 region: CASSSPGQTTVAGSTGELFF. The CDR3 DNA is TGTGCCAGCAGCTCACCGGGACAGACGACTGTAGCGGGTTCCACCGGGGAGCTGTTTTTT.